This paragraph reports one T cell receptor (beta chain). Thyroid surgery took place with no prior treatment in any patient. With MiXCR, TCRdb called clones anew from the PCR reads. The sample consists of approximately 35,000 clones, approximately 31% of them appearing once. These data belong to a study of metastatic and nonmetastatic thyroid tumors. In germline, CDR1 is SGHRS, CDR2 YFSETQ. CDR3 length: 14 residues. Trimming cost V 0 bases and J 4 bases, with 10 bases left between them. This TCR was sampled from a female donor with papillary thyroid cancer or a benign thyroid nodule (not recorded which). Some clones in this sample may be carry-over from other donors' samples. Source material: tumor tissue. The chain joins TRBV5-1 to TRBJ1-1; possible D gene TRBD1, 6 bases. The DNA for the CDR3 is TGCGCCAGCAGCTTGGACAGGGATCGCACTGAAGCTTTCTTT. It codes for CASSLDRDRTEAFF.